Listed below are T cell receptor beta chains from one sample, sequenced in a study of OX40 agonist ivuxolimab in advanced cancers. The protocol was immunoSEQ multiplex PCR, while the TCRdb copy is restricted to in-frame clones and leaves out a portion. The sample lists 30,000 or so clones, about 86% occurring once. This sample comprised CD4+ or CD8+ T cells sorted from blood, obtained in a trial of the OX40 agonist ivuxolimab. These receptor sequences come from an adult with an advanced solid tumor such as melanoma, head and neck, liver or kidney cancer. CDR3s leave out the opening cysteine and the closing phenylalanine or tryptophan. The order of the fields is V gene, J gene, CDR3 protein.

TRBV4-3	TRBJ2-1	ASSQSTSGIPPNNEQF
TRBV2	TRBJ1-5	ASRRGPKQPQH
TRBV11-3	TRBJ2-5	ASSPGGRETQY
TRBV7-3	TRBJ2-3	ASSPTVWREDETDTQY
TRBV9	TRBJ2-1	ASSVRDTYNEQF
TRBV2	TRBJ2-2	ASTTDRNTGELF
TRBV4-3	TRBJ2-7	ASSQVTTKIYEQY
TRBV6-5	TRBJ1-1	ASSYSASTEAF
TRBV7-3	TRBJ2-1	ASSRGFTEQF
TRBV2	TRBJ2-1	ASRGGYNEQF
TRBV11-2	TRBJ2-7	ASSARGGSYEQY
TRBV11-2	TRBJ1-2	ASSLVAAGASRPGYT
TRBV30	TRBJ2-1	AWNRRGYYNEQF
TRBV4-2	TRBJ2-3	ASSFGQGERDTQY
TRBV27	TRBJ2-1	ASSLAGTGAYNEQF
TRBV2	TRBJ1-2	ASSDLTVYGYT
TRBV7-9	TRBJ2-2	ASSPRQGGIELF
TRBV28	TRBJ1-3	ASTPGRAGNTIY
TRBV28	TRBJ2-5	ASSSVPTGYQETQY
TRBV2	TRBJ2-5	ASSIGETQY
TRBV14	TRBJ1-1	ASSPNQGLAEAF
TRBV27	TRBJ2-1	ASSLSWGNEQF